Described below is a single T cell receptor beta chain sequence and its context. Its antigen is currently unknown. The data stem from a study of OX40 agonist ivuxolimab in advanced cancers. Points from the study as a whole: CD4+ and CD8+ blood T cells expanded clonally by week 6 at 0.1 to 3.0 mg/kg. Researchers report that CD8+ T cells had, on average, more expanded clones than CD4+. Clonal expansion among partial responders at 0.1-3.0 mg/kg ranked near the lowest.

Profiling relied on immunoSEQ multiplex PCR, and the TCRdb table lists in-frame clones only, not all of them. Of approximately 48,000 clones listed, more than 75% are singletons. Trimming took 2 bases from V and 2 from J, leaving 17 bases between them. Germline V lookup: CDR1 GTSNPN, CDR2 SVGIG (reference sequence). This CDR3 is built from 16 residues. This chain uses TRBV30 with TRBJ2-3; TRBD2 might be the D (6 bases). The material was CD4+ or CD8+ T cells sorted from blood, obtained in a trial of the OX40 agonist ivuxolimab. This sequence was found in an adult with an advanced solid tumor such as melanoma, head and neck, liver or kidney cancer. CDR3 in DNA: TGTGCCTGGAGTCCACGGGGGAGCTGGGTCACAGATACGCAGTATTTT. Its translation: CAWSPRGSWVTDTQYF.